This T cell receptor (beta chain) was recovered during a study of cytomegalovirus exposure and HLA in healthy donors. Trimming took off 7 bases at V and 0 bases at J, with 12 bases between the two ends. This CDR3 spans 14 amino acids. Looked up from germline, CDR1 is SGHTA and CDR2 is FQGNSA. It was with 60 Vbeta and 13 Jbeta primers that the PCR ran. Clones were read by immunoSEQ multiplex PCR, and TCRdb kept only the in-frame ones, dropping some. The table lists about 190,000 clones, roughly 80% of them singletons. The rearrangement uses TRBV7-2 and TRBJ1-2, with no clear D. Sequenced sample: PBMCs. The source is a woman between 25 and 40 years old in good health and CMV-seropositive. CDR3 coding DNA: TGTGCCAGCAAGTTGGGAGCCCCTAACTATGGCTACACCTTC. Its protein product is CASKLGAPNYGYTF.